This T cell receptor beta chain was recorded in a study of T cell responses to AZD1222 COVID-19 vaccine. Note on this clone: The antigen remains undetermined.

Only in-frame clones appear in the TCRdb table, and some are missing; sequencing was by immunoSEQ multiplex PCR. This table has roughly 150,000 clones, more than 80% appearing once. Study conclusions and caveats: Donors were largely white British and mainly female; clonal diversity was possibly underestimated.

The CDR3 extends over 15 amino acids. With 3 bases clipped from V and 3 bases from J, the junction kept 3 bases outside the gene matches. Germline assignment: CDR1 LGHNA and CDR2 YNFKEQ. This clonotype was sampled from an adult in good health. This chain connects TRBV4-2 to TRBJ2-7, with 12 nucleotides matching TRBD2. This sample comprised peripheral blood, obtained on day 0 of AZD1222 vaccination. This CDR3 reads CASSQLLAGGYEQYF. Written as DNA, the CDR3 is TGTGCCAGCAGCCAGCTACTAGCGGGGGGCTACGAGCAGTACTTC.